Each of the 14 T cell receptor beta chains below was sequenced from the same sample in a study of regulatory T cells in long-lasting Graves disease. The time point here: newly diagnosed GD, antithyroid drugs for less than 3 months. RNA extracted from PBMCs served as the sequencing template. Combining iRepertoire HTBI primers with Arm-PCR of CDR3 regions, the authors built TCR beta libraries. TCRdb called the multiplex PCR reads again in MiXCR, with one record for every CDR3 protein. The sample lists a few hundred thousand distinct CDR3 sequences; approximately 18% were seen once. The same data also went into a second study, on T cells in Graves' hyperthyroidism and ophthalmopathy.

The sequenced sample was peripheral blood mononuclear cells (PBMCs), obtained at new diagnosis, from a patient treated with antithyroid drugs. The receptor set was obtained from a young woman with Graves disease.

This clonotype was recorded many times. V is TRBV12-3 or TRBV12-4 and J is TRBJ1-6; tentatively, D is TRBD1 (5 bases). Trimming pared 10 bases from V and 14 bases from J, leaving 18 bases between. The CDR3 consists of 12 residues. The CDR3 loop is CATSDGAGALHF. As DNA, the CDR3 is TGTGCCACTTCGGACGGGGCGGGGGCCCTCCACTTT.

Details on this clonotype: A far larger clone is off by one base, so a read error is likely. The rearrangement links TRBV10-3 to TRBJ1-2; 11 positions agree with TRBD1. CDR3 size: 15 residues. Germline trimming cut 5 bases from V and 7 bases from J; bases unmatched to any gene: 9. Germline V gene sequence: CDR1 ENHRY, CDR2 SYGVKD. The CDR3 protein is CAISSDRGRRSGYTF. The CDR3 DNA follows: TGTGCCATCAGTTCGGACAGGGGGCGGCGATCTGGCTACACCTTC.

This clonotype was recorded many times. The chain combines TRBV20-1 with TRBJ1-2; TRBD1 might be the D (6 bases). The CDR3 covers 14 residues. Germline CDR1 DFQATT, CDR2 SNEGSKA (reference sequence). V was pared by 0 bases and J by 0 bases, with 8 bases between. The CDR3 reads CSARDRTANYGYTF. CDR3 sequence (DNA): TGCAGTGCTAGAGATAGGACAGCTAACTATGGCTACACCTTC.

The rearrangement uses TRBV2 and TRBJ1-2, with D possibly TRBD1 on 6 matching bases. Germline assignment: CDR1 SNHLY and CDR2 FYNNEI. This CDR3 contains 15 residues. V lost 6 bases and J 4 bases, leaving 18 bases between the germline ends. The CDR3 is CASSIPGHRGYGYTF. CDR3 sequence (DNA): TGTGCCAGCAGCATACCGGGACACCGAGGCTATGGCTACACCTTC.

Many counts were recorded for this clonotype. V is TRBV6-2 or TRBV6-3 and J is TRBJ1-5; D unclear. Germline-derived CDR1 and CDR2 are MNHEY and SVGEGT. The V and J ends lost 3 bases and 6 bases respectively, with 12 bases between them. The CDR3 totals 14 residues. The DNA for the CDR3 is TGTGCCAGCAGTTATTCAGGAGAGGGTCAGCCCCAGCATTTT. Amino acids: CASSYSGEGQPQHF.

This clonotype appeared a few times. An end of the junction does not agree with germline; a read error may underlie this. The V and J genes are TRBV20-1 and TRBJ1-6; 7 bases align to TRBD1. Germline V gene sequence: CDR1 DFQATT, CDR2 SNEGSKA (reference sequence). The CDR3 sequence is 12 residues long. CDR3 sequence (DNA): TGCAGTGCCGGGGACAGTGTGCGACCCCTCCACTTC. As protein: CSAGDSVRPLHF.

This clonotype was counted many times. The genes are TRBV4-2 and TRBJ1-1; D not certain. With 5 bases removed from V and 0 bases from J, the gap between germline ends came to 7 bases. This CDR3 is built from 13 residues. Per germline, CDR1 LGHNA and CDR2 YNFKEQ. The CDR3 sequence: CASSDGLNTEAFF. The CDR3, as DNA: TGTGCCAGCAGCGACGGCCTGAACACTGAAGCTTTCTTT.

The sample holds a few counts of this clonotype. This sequence joins TRBV6-2 or TRBV6-3 and TRBJ2-2; D is ambiguous. Trimming shortened V by 2 bases and J by 1 base, and 8 bases separated the two germline ends. This CDR3 comprises 15 residues. Germline CDR1 MNHEY, CDR2 SVGEGT. The CDR3 sequence is CASSYVLENTGELFF. CDR3 sequence (DNA): TGTGCCAGCAGTTACGTATTGGAGAACACCGGGGAGCTGTTTTTT.

This clonotype was seen a few times. One base separates it from a far larger clone, so it is likely a read error. The V gene is TRBV7-8, the J gene TRBJ2-1; no firm D call. Trimming took off 0 bases at V and 9 bases at J, with 9 bases between the two ends. The CDR3 covers 13 residues. Germline lookup yields CDR1 SGHVS and CDR2 FQNEAQ. The CDR3 DNA reads TGTGCCAGCAGCTTAGCGCACCAGACTGAGCAGTTCTTC. This sequence encodes CASSLAHQTEQFF.

This clonotype came up many times. The CDR3 DNA follows: TGCAGTGCACTGGACAGGGGTAATGAAAAACTGTTTTTT. Protein: CSALDRGNEKLFF. The chain has TRBV20-1 and TRBJ1-4; 9 bases are shared with TRBD1. V lost 6 bases, J lost 4 bases, and 3 bases stayed unmatched. The germline CDR1 and CDR2 sequences are DFQATT and SNEGSKA (reference sequence). The CDR3 sequence is 13 residues long.

This clonotype was seen ten or more times. This chain joins TRBV20-1 and TRBJ1-2; TRBD1 is a possible D gene (6 bases). Germline V gene sequence: CDR1 DFQATT, CDR2 SNEGSKA (reference sequence). The CDR3 is 14 residues long. V lost 0 bases, J lost 8 bases, and 16 bases lay in between. The CDR3 sequence: CSARDRSGVLGYTF. The CDR3, as DNA: TGCAGTGCTAGAGATCGCTCAGGGGTATTGGGCTACACCTTC.

The chain links TRBV12-5 to TRBJ2-2; TRBD2 aligns across 14 bases. Per germline, CDR1 LGHNT and CDR2 FRNRAP. CDR3 length: 17 amino acids. The J segment lost 7 bases and the V segment lost 6 bases, leaving 10 bases of the junction unmatched. In nucleotides, the CDR3 is TGTGCTAGTGGGCCCCCCGGACTAGCGGGGGGATACGGGGAGCTGTTTTTT. Its translation: CASGPPGLAGGYGELFF. The complete variable domain, with remaining parts taken from reference TRBV12-5 and TRBJ2-2, reads DARVTQTPRHKVTEMGQEVTMRCQPILGHNTVFWYRQTMMQGLELLAYFRNRAPLDDSGMPKDRFSAEMPDATLATLKIQPSEPRDSAVYFCASGPPGLAGGYGELFFGEGSRLTVL.

This clonotype was found a few times. CDR3 DNA: TGTGCCAGCAGCCAAGAAGATCGATCCCTTATCGGGGAGCTGTTTTTT. Translated: CASSQEDRSLIGELFF. The V and J genes are TRBV4-2 and TRBJ2-2; no reliable D call. V lost 0 bases and J 7 bases, leaving 15 bases between the germline ends. In germline, CDR1 is LGHNA, CDR2 YNFKEQ. This CDR3 spans 16 amino acids.

This clonotype was counted ten times or more. The rearrangement joins TRBV6-1 to TRBJ1-2, with D possibly TRBD1 on 5 matching bases. Deletions cut 5 bases from V and 4 bases from J, with 8 bases between. Germline V lookup: CDR1 MNHNS, CDR2 SASEGT. The CDR3 sequence is 12 residues long. Here the CDR3 DNA reads TGTGCCAGCAGTCGACAGACCTATGGCTACACCTTC. This translates into CASSRQTYGYTF.